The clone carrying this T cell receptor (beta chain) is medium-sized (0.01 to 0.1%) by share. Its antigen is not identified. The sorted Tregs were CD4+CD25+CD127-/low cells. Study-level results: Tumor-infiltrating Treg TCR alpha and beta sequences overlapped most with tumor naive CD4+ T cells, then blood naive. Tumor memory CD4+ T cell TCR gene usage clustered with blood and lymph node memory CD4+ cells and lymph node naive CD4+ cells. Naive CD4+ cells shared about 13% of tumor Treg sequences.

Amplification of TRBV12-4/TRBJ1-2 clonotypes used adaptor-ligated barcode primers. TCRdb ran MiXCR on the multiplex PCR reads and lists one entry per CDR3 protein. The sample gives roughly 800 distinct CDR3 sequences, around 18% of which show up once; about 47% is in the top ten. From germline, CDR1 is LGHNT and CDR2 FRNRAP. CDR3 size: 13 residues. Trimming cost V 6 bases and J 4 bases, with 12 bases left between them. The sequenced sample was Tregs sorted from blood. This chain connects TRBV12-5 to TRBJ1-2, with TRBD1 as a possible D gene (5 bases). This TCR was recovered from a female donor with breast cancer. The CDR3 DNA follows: TGTGCTAGTGGCCGCGACAGACCCTATGGCTACACCTTC. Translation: CASGRDRPYGYTF.